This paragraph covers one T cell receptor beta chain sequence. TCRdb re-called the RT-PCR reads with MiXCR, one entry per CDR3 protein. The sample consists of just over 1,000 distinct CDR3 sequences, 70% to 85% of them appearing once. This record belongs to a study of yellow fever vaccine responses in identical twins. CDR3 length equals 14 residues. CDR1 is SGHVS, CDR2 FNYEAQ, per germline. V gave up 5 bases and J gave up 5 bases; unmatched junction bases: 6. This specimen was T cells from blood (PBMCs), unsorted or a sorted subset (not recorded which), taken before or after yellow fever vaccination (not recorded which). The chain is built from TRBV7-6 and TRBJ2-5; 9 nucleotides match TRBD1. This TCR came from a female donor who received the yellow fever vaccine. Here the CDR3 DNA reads TGTGCCAGCAGCCAGGGGACAGGGTATGAGACCCAGTACTTC. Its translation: CASSQGTGYETQYF. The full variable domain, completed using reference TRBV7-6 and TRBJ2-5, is GAGVSQSPRYKVTKRGQDVALRCDPISGHVSLYWYRQALGQGPEFLTYFNYEAQQDKSGLPNDRFSAERPEGSISTLTIQRTEQRDSAMYRCASSQGTGYETQYFGPGTRLLVL.